Described below is a single TCR beta chain sequence and its context. Authors' processing steps: Reference gene primers were amplified, and this amplification served to estimate nucleated cell counts. Assay used: immunoSEQ multiplex PCR; TCRdb lists only in-frame clones, some missing. From that table come the V and J calls and clone size; the DNA was used to work out D and trimming. The data contain around 160,000 clones, 84% of them singletons. This entry comes from a study of blood T cell repertoires in COVID-19. Turning to the study itself: The United States, Italy and Spain were the sources of the acute and convalescent COVID-19 samples. Nucleic acid was either cDNA or gDNA, and it came from T cells, B-cell-depleted T cells, or PBMCs.

Germline loops: CDR1 MNHEY, CDR2 SMNVEV (reference sequence). CDR3 size: 14 residues. Between the trimmed V and J ends, which lost 2 bases and 5 bases, there was a span of 12 bases. The TCR sequence derives from a woman in her forties or fifties who had been exposed to COVID-19. The sequenced sample was PBMCs or T cells enriched from blood (not recorded which). The chain employs TRBV27 and TRBJ1-1; D might be TRBD1 (5 bases). The CDR3 region is CASSLGGVGTEAFF. CDR3 bases: TGTGCCAGCAGTTTAGGGGGGGTGGGGACTGAAGCTTTCTTT.